This T cell receptor beta chain appears in the sequencing data of a study of cytomegalovirus exposure and HLA in healthy donors. Trimming took 5 bases from V and 0 from J, leaving 16 bases between them. The CDR3 runs 16 residues. Germline assignment: CDR1 SGHAT and CDR2 FQNNGV. Points from the study as a whole: Later analysis identified 15,000 to 20,000 TCR beta sequences associated with HLA alleles, using a false discovery rate threshold of 0.05. The majority of TCR sequences were rare, yet some public TCRs appeared in many donors. An analysis done earlier found most TCR beta V segments productive about 90% or about 30% of the time.

Concerning this clone itself: Its antigen is unidentified.

Primers for the PCR totalled 60 Vbeta and 13 Jbeta. In the authors' workflow: It was a later analysis that counted 83 million or so unique TCR beta chains, of which some 9.9 million were shared. Using immunoSEQ multiplex PCR, the repertoire was profiled, and TCRdb retains in-frame clones only, with some absent. The DNA was the basis for D and trimming; V, J and clone size are from that table. The data contain about 200,000 clones, 60% to 85% of them singletons. This clonotype was obtained from a girl under 18 in good health and CMV-seropositive. The source material was PBMCs. This chain connects TRBV11-2 to TRBJ1-2, with a tentative D call TRBD1 (6 bases). DNA of the CDR3: TGTGCCAGCAGCCCCCAGGGGACGGTTACTAACTATGGCTACACCTTC. It translates to CASSPQGTVTNYGYTF.